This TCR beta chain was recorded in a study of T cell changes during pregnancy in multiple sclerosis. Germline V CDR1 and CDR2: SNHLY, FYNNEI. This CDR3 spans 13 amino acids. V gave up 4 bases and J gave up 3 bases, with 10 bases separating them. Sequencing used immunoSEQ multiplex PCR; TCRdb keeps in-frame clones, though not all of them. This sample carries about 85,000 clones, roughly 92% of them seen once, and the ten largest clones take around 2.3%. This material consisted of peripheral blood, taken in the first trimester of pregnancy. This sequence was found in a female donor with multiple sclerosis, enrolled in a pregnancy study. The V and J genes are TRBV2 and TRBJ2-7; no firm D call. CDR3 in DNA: TGTGCCAGCAGTGGAGGTCAACGCTACGAGCAGTACTTC. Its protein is CASSGGQRYEQYF.